Presented here are 14 T cell receptor beta chains from one specimen sequenced in a study of cytomegalovirus exposure and HLA in healthy donors. Amplification used 60 Vbeta primers and 13 Jbeta primers. The assay was immunoSEQ multiplex PCR, and TCRdb's table has in-frame clones only and misses some. The sample holds about 150,000 clones, approximately 84% seen once. The sample consisted of PBMCs. These receptors came from a girl under 18 in good health and CMV-seropositive.

The chain joins TRBV5-1 to TRBJ1-2; the match to TRBD1 covers 8 bases. V was pared by 4 bases and J by 8 bases, with 16 bases of the junction left unmatched. The CDR3 extends over 16 amino acids. Germline CDR1 is SGHRS and CDR2 is YFSETQ. For the CDR3, the DNA is TGCGCCAGCAGCAAGGAACCGGGACAGGCAGCTGTCGGCTACACCTTC. It codes for CASSKEPGQAAVGYTF.

The chain combines TRBV5-8 with TRBJ1-1, with a weak D call TRBD1 (6 bases). The CDR3 contains 12 residues. The germline V gene encodes CDR1 SGHTS and CDR2 YDEGEE. V was shortened by 6 bases and J by 1 base, with 7 bases between the two germline ends. This chain's CDR3 is CASTDRNTEAFF. In nucleotides, the CDR3 is TGTGCCAGCACGGACAGGAACACTGAAGCTTTCTTT.

The V call is TRBV6-6, the J call TRBJ2-3, with D tentatively TRBD2 (5 bases). Germline V gene lookup returns CDR1 MNHNY and CDR2 SVGAGI (reference sequence). CDR3 length equals 14 residues. Trimming removed 3 bases from V and 0 bases from J, with 7 bases in between. DNA for the CDR3: TGTGCCAGCAGTTATTCGGGAAGCACAGATACGCAGTATTTT. It specifies CASSYSGSTDTQYF.

Notes on this clone: Additional DNA sequences in this sample encode the identical CDR3. V gene TRBV2 combines with J gene TRBJ1-1, with 8 bases that match TRBD1. Looked up from germline, CDR1 is SNHLY and CDR2 is FYNNEI. J gave up 1 base and V 6 bases, and 1 base lay outside the gene matches. The CDR3 contains 13 residues. CDR3 DNA sequence: TGTGCCAGCAGCGGACAGGGGAACACTGAAGCTTTCTTT. Protein product: CASSGQGNTEAFF.

This chain uses TRBV9 with TRBJ1-6; D not certain. Per germline, CDR1 SGDLS and CDR2 YYNGEE. The length of the CDR3 is 15 residues. V dropped 3 bases and J dropped 4 bases, with 11 bases sitting between them. CDR3 sequence reads: CASSGDTGYNSPLHF. In nucleotides, the CDR3 is TGTGCCAGCAGCGGAGACACGGGGTATAATTCACCCCTCCACTTT.

V is TRBV9 and J is TRBJ1-1; D gene uncertain. V shed 0 bases and J shed 3 bases, with 9 bases lying between them. Germline CDR1 and CDR2: SGDLS and YYNGEE. CDR3 length: 14 amino acids. CDR3 nucleotides: TGTGCCAGCAGCGTAGCTGGCTTGGACACTGAAGCTTTCTTT. The encoded protein is CASSVAGLDTEAFF.

This chain links TRBV21-1 with TRBJ2-5; the DNA was not compared with TRBD1, the D call given in the table. TRBV21-1 is a pseudogene locus. CDR3 length: 16 residues. CDR3 in amino acids: CASSEDRQGPEETQYF. The CDR3, as DNA: TGTGCCAGCAGCGAAGATCGACAGGGGCCAGAAGAGACCCAGTACTTC.

The chain links TRBV11-2 to TRBJ2-3, with 8 positions matching TRBD2. In germline, CDR1 is SGHAT, CDR2 FQNNGV. The CDR3 runs to 15 residues. The V and J ends lost 5 bases and 0 bases, in that order; junction bases with no gene match: 4. The CDR3 sequence: CASSPQRGSTDTQYF. In DNA, the CDR3 is TGTGCCAGCAGCCCCCAGCGGGGGAGCACAGATACGCAGTATTTT.

The genes are TRBV5-8 and TRBJ1-5, with D unresolved. Trimming stripped 4 bases from V and 1 base from J, with 12 bases between. CDR1 and CDR2 (germline): SGHTS, YDEGEE. This CDR3 has 15 residues. The CDR3 sequence: CASSPGWVSNQPQHF. Written as DNA, the CDR3 is TGTGCCAGCAGCCCCGGGTGGGTGAGCAATCAGCCCCAGCATTTT.

This clone has only one observation. The chain is built from TRBV4-1 and TRBJ2-7; 10 nucleotides agree with TRBD1. The germline CDR1 and CDR2 sequences are MGHRA and YSYEKL. V was pared by 4 bases and J by 2 bases, with 5 bases of the junction left unmatched. This CDR3 contains 15 residues. CDR3 bases: TGCGCCAGCAGCCGGACCGGGACAGGGGCCTACGAGCAGTACTTC. Translation: CASSRTGTGAYEQYF.

The chain is built from TRBV21-1 and TRBJ2-7; the D call in the table, TRBD2, was not verified against the DNA. TRBV21-1 is a pseudogene locus. The CDR3 loop spans 16 amino acids. The CDR3 DNA follows: TGTGCCAGCAGCGGCAACTACCGGGGGTGGTCCCGCGAGCAGTACTTC. It translates to CASSGNYRGWSREQYF.

V is TRBV7-9 and J is TRBJ1-1; D may be TRBD1 (5 bases). The CDR3 length is 14 residues. Germline V gives CDR1 SEHNR, CDR2 FQNEAQ (reference sequence). The V gene lost 5 bases and the J gene lost 3 bases, with 13 bases spanning the gap. The CDR3 DNA follows: TGTGCCAGCAGCCTTGAGACCAGGGACACTGAAGCTTTCTTT. Translation: CASSLETRDTEAFF.

The chain uses TRBV7-9 and TRBJ2-7, with unresolved D. Germline V gene lookup returns CDR1 SEHNR and CDR2 FQNEAQ (reference sequence). The germline V and J ends were trimmed by 7 bases and 2 bases, with 12 bases remaining between them. The CDR3 has 13 residues. CDR3 in amino acids: CASTPYEAYEQYF. The CDR3 DNA reads as TGTGCCAGCACACCCTATGAGGCCTACGAGCAGTACTTC.

The genes are TRBV30 and TRBJ1-4; 7 bases agree with TRBD1. This CDR3 has 17 amino acids. The V gene's germline CDR1 is GTSNPN and CDR2 SVGIG (reference sequence). J was trimmed by 5 bases and V by 3 bases; bases with no gene match: 15. In nucleotides, the CDR3 is TGTGCCTGGAGCGACGGCAGAACCGGGACAGAAAATGAAAAACTGTTTTTT. This gives the protein CAWSDGRTGTENEKLFF.